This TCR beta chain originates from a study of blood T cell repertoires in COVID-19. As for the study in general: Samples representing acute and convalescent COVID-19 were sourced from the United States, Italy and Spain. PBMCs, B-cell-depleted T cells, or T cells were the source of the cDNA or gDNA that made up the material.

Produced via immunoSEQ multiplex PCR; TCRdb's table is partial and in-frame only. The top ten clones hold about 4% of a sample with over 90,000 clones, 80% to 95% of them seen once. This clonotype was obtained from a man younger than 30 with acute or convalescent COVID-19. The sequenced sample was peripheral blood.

The CDR3 loop is CASSLGGQAVEYF. The CDR3 DNA is TGTGCCAGCAGCCTGGGGGGGCAGGCCGTCGAGTACTTC. The chain links TRBV28 to TRBJ2-7, with D maybe TRBD2 (7 bases). This CDR3 has 13 amino acids. V lost 6 bases to trimming and J lost 11 bases, with 20 bases between them. The germline gives CDR1 MDHEN, CDR2 SYDVKM.